The 7 T cell receptor beta chains listed next were all sequenced from one sample in a study of read filtering for tumor transcriptome and immune sequencing. The library was built from 400 to 500 ng RNA with molecular barcoded adaptors for alpha/delta and beta/gamma chains. One entry per CDR3 protein, called by TCRdb with MiXCR from the reads. This table has approximately 150,000 distinct CDR3 sequences, around 13% appearing once. The sequencing sample was made of a population of CD138-negative cells sorted from bone marrow. The receptors shown here come from a donor aged 40 or older with multiple myeloma.

The sample holds many counts of this clonotype. The V gene is TRBV29-1, the J gene TRBJ2-1; 7 nucleotides align to TRBD1. The germline V gene encodes CDR1 SQVTM and CDR2 ANQGSEA. The V segment lost 7 bases and the J segment 6 bases; nucleotides outside the gene matches: 6. This CDR3 is 12 amino acids long. The CDR3 here is CSAGDRRNEQFF. The CDR3 nucleotides read TGCAGCGCCGGGGACAGACGCAATGAGCAGTTCTTC.

Here the CDR3 DNA reads TGCGCCAGCAACATAGGAGATACGCAGTATTTT. Amino acids: CASNIGDTQYF. V gene TRBV5-1 combines with J gene TRBJ2-3; D uncertain. The ends were cut back, 6 bases at V and 5 bases at J, with 7 bases in the middle. Per germline, CDR1 SGHRS and CDR2 YFSETQ. This CDR3 is built from 11 residues.

This clonotype was detected ten times or more. V and J are TRBV9 and TRBJ1-6; a possible D gene is TRBD1 (6 bases). With 0 bases removed from V and 8 bases from J, the gap between germline ends came to 9 bases. From germline, CDR1 is SGDLS and CDR2 YYNGEE. The CDR3 length is 14 residues. The CDR3 protein is CASSVEDSHSPLHF. DNA for the CDR3: TGTGCCAGCAGCGTAGAGGACAGCCATTCACCCCTCCACTTT.

This clonotype was recorded many times. V is TRBV14 and J is TRBJ1-2, with 7 bases that match TRBD1. This CDR3 comprises 14 residues. V was clipped by 0 bases and J by 5 bases; unmatched bases: 3. Germline V gene lookup returns CDR1 SGHDN and CDR2 FVKESK. Written as DNA, the CDR3 is TGTGCCAGCAGCCAAGAACCAGGGGGATATGGCTACACCTTC. It translates to CASSQEPGGYGYTF.

V usage is TRBV7-2 and J usage is TRBJ2-2; D not certain. The CDR3 is 17 amino acids. In germline, CDR1 is SGHTA, CDR2 FQGNSA. Trimming took 5 bases from V and 6 from J, leaving 22 bases between them. The CDR3 nucleotides are TGTGCCAGCAGCCCTTGGACGCTCGCTCCTTGGTCCGGGGAGCTGTTTTTT. Translated, it gives CASSPWTLAPWSGELFF.

This clonotype was seen a few times. This sequence joins TRBV5-1 and TRBJ1-1, with D unclear. V lost 2 bases, J lost 0 bases, and 11 bases lay in between. Germline V lookup: CDR1 SGHRS, CDR2 YFSETQ. The CDR3 runs 15 residues. DNA for the CDR3: TGCGCCAGCAGCTTATCCCAGATTTTGAACACTGAAGCTTTCTTT. Amino acid sequence: CASSLSQILNTEAFF.

At least ten counts were recorded for this clonotype. The chain carries TRBV7-8 and TRBJ2-1, with 14 nucleotides matching TRBD2. V lost 3 bases, J lost 5 bases, and 3 bases stayed unmatched. This CDR3 is 16 amino acids long. Germline V lookup: CDR1 SGHVS, CDR2 FQNEAQ. The chain's CDR3 is CASSLGLAGVDNEQFF. CDR3 nucleotides: TGTGCCAGCAGCTTGGGACTAGCGGGAGTAGACAATGAGCAGTTCTTC.